Presented here are 26 T cell receptor beta chains from one specimen sequenced in a study of human T cells and chemical hapten exposure. TCRdb reanalysed the RACE reads using MiXCR and keeps one entry per CDR3 protein. Of about 190,000 distinct CDR3 sequences in the sample, 20% to 25% were seen once. Time point in this sample: patch test 3, about 24 weeks after DPC sensitization. The treatment is: therapeutic diphenylcyclopropenone sensitization with weekly scalp DPC. The sample was whole blood, taken in connection with sensitization to the hapten diphenylcyclopropenone (DPC). These receptors were obtained from a woman in her forties with alopecia areata. Some clones in this sample may be carry-over from other donors' samples.

The chain uses TRBV29-1 and TRBJ2-2; TRBD1 aligns across 7 bases. CDR3 length equals 13 residues. V shed 2 bases, J shed 4 bases, and the junction held 1 base outside the gene matches. From germline, CDR1 is SQVTM and CDR2 ANQGSEA. The CDR3 reads CSVENRGTGELFF. CDR3 bases: TGCAGCGTTGAAAACAGGGGCACCGGGGAGCTGTTTTTT.

This clonotype was observed a single time. The chain links TRBV6-5 to TRBJ2-7; 12 bases align to TRBD1. Germline V CDR1 and CDR2: MNHEY, SVGAGI. This CDR3 is 16 amino acids long. The junction had 10 bases not matched to a gene; V was cut back by 6 bases and J by 4 bases. CDR3: CASSASRDRGRYEQYF. The CDR3 DNA sequence: TGTGCCAGCAGCGCAAGCCGGGACAGGGGGCGGTACGAGCAGTACTTC.

This clonotype was counted only a few times. The chain is built from TRBV5-5 and TRBJ1-5, with D uncertain. The CDR3 extends over 14 amino acids. Germline values: CDR1 SGHKS, CDR2 YYEKEE (reference sequence). V lost 3 bases and J 4 bases, leaving 11 bases between the germline ends. In DNA, the CDR3 is TGTGCCAGCAGCTACTATCCAGGAAATCAGCCCCAGCATTTT. Amino acids: CASSYYPGNQPQHF. Drawing the rest from reference TRBV5-5 and TRBJ1-5, the complete variable domain is DAGVTQSPTHLIKTRGQQVTLRCSPISGHKSVSWYQQVLGQGPQFIFQYYEKEERGRGNFPDRFSARQFPNYSSELNVNALLLGDSALYLCASSYYPGNQPQHFGDGTRLSIL.

This clonotype was seen more than once but under ten times. The chain combines TRBV7-3 with TRBJ2-3; TRBD1 matches 7 bases. Germline CDR1 is SGHTA and CDR2 is FQGTGA. CDR3 length: 16 amino acids. The J segment lost 1 base and the V segment lost 2 bases, leaving 6 bases of the junction unmatched. The CDR3 loop reads CASSLARGTGTDTQYF. The CDR3 nucleotides read TGTGCCAGCAGCTTAGCGCGTGGGACAGGCACAGATACGCAGTATTTT.

This clonotype has a handful of counts. CDR3 sequence (DNA): TGTGCCAGCAGCTTCGGGCCCCGCTCCTACGAGCAGTACTTC. Translated: CASSFGPRSYEQYF. The V gene is TRBV7-2, the J gene TRBJ2-7, with D uncertain. Germline values: CDR1 SGHTA, CDR2 FQGNSA. The CDR3 is 14 amino acids. V dropped 3 bases and J dropped 0 bases, with 9 bases sitting between them. The complete variable domain, with remaining parts taken from reference TRBV7-2 and TRBJ2-7, reads GAGVSQSPSNKVTEKGKDVELRCDPISGHTALYWYRQSLGQGLEFLIYFQGNSAPDKSGLPSDRFSAERTGGSVSTLTIQRTQQEDSAVYLCASSFGPRSYEQYFGPGTRLTVT.

This clonotype turned up a few times. The chain uses TRBV4-2 and TRBJ2-2, with a weak D call TRBD2 (6 bases). Trimming shortened V by 2 bases and J by 3 bases, and 13 bases separated the two germline ends. Germline CDR1 is LGHNA and CDR2 is YNFKEQ. The CDR3 is 16 amino acids. Here the CDR3 DNA reads TGTGCCAGCAGCCAACACCCGGGGGTGGACACCGGGGAGCTGTTTTTT. It encodes CASSQHPGVDTGELFF.

This clonotype was counted only a few times. This chain joins TRBV5-1 and TRBJ2-1; possibly TRBD2 for D (6 bases). The germline V and J ends were trimmed by 3 bases and 6 bases, with 7 bases remaining between them. This CDR3 has 12 residues. Germline-derived CDR1 and CDR2 are SGHRS and YFSETQ. This chain's CDR3 is CASSSAGNEQFF. CDR3 bases: TGCGCCAGCAGCTCAGCGGGCAATGAGCAGTTCTTC. Full variable domain (missing parts from reference TRBV5-1 and TRBJ2-1): KAGVTQTPRYLIKTRGQQVTLSCSPISGHRSVSWYQQTPGQGLQFLFEYFSETQRNKGNFPGRFSGRQFSNSRSEMNVSTLELGDSALYLCASSSAGNEQFFGPGTRLTVL.

This clonotype was detected a few times. The chain employs TRBV6-2 or TRBV6-3 and TRBJ1-1; D unresolved. V gave up 9 bases and J gave up 0 bases, with 14 bases separating them. There are 14 residues in the CDR3. Germline V gene sequence: CDR1 MNHEY, CDR2 SVGEGT. The CDR3 nucleotides read TGTGCCAGTACAACTGGGGAAATGAACACTGAAGCTTTCTTT. This codes for CASTTGEMNTEAFF.

The chain recombines TRBV12-3 or TRBV12-4 with TRBJ2-1; 13 positions agree with TRBD2. With V trimmed by 9 bases and J by 5 bases, 7 bases remained unmatched. This CDR3 contains 15 residues. The CDR3 is CASSGGLAGNNEQFF. The CDR3 DNA reads TGTGCCAGTAGCGGGGGACTAGCGGGGAACAATGAGCAGTTCTTC.

Only a few counts were recorded for this clonotype. The chain links TRBV29-1 to TRBJ2-1; 8 nucleotides line up with TRBD1. The germline V gene has CDR1 SQVTM and CDR2 ANQGSEA. Unmatched junction bases numbered 11, after V lost 7 bases and J lost 6 bases. This CDR3 region has 14 residues. CDR3 in amino acids: CSASTGVGSNEQFF. The DNA for the CDR3 is TGCAGCGCATCGACAGGGGTGGGTTCCAATGAGCAGTTCTTC.

A single count supports this clonotype. The chain has TRBV6-2 or TRBV6-3 and TRBJ1-5, with unresolved D. V lost 3 bases and J lost 3, with 9 bases in between. CDR3 length equals 14 residues. CDR1 is MNHEY, CDR2 SVGEGT, per germline. The CDR3 loop reads CASSYTYVNQPQHF. The CDR3 DNA reads as TGTGCCAGCAGTTATACCTACGTCAATCAGCCCCAGCATTTT.

The chain joins TRBV28 to TRBJ2-1; D gene uncertain. The germline CDR1 and CDR2 sequences are MDHEN and SYDVKM. The CDR3 covers 13 residues. The V end lost 4 bases, the J end lost 3 bases, and 7 bases lay between the germline ends. The CDR3 region is CASSYSVYNEQFF. The DNA for the CDR3 is TGTGCCAGCAGTTACTCCGTCTACAATGAGCAGTTCTTC.

On this clonotype: This may come from a read error, since a much larger clone is one base off. This chain links TRBV10-3 with TRBJ1-1; no clear D. The V end was cut by 2 bases, the J end by 11 bases, with 12 bases between. The CDR3 sequence is 12 residues long. Germline CDR1 is ENHRY and CDR2 is SYGVKD. CDR3 amino acids: CAISEAPGDAFF. In nucleotides, the CDR3 is TGTGCCATCAGTGAGGCCCCTGGGGATGCTTTCTTT.

The gene calls are TRBV6-6 and TRBJ1-6; 7 bases line up with TRBD1. Germline V gene lookup returns CDR1 MNHNY and CDR2 SVGAGI (reference sequence). The CDR3 extends over 14 amino acids. The ends lost 6 bases at V and 10 bases at J; junction bases unmatched: 9. CDR3 region: CASSLQGTGSPLHF. The CDR3, as DNA: TGTGCCAGCAGCCTACAGGGGACGGGCTCACCCCTCCACTTT.

This clonotype has only a few counts. V is TRBV12-3 or TRBV12-4 and J is TRBJ2-1, with a weak D call TRBD2 (5 bases). V lost 6 bases, J lost 10 bases, and 13 bases lay in between. This CDR3 is 12 amino acids long. CDR3 protein: CASSTLGGEQFF. For the CDR3, the DNA is TGTGCCAGCAGCACACTTGGAGGCGAGCAGTTCTTC.

V usage is TRBV7-2 and J usage is TRBJ2-1; 13 bases match TRBD2. V was clipped by 5 bases and J by 9 bases; unmatched bases: 7. The CDR3 has 15 amino acids. The germline V gene has CDR1 SGHTA and CDR2 FQGNSA. DNA for the CDR3: TGTGCCAGCAGCCGGAGCGGACTAGCGGGAGTTGAGCAGTTCTTC. Its protein is CASSRSGLAGVEQFF. Drawing the rest from reference TRBV7-2 and TRBJ2-1, the complete variable domain is GAGVSQSPSNKVTEKGKDVELRCDPISGHTALYWYRQSLGQGLEFLIYFQGNSAPDKSGLPSDRFSAERTGGSVSTLTIQRTQQEDSAVYLCASSRSGLAGVEQFFGPGTRLTVL.

Note on this clonotype: Sequence at one end of the junction differs from germline and may be a read error. The chain combines TRBV30 with TRBJ2-1; a weak D match, TRBD2 (7 bases). This CDR3 has 12 amino acids. Germline values: CDR1 GTSNPN, CDR2 SVGIG (reference sequence). The CDR3 spells CAWSNGAGANHF. DNA for the CDR3: TGTGCCTGGAGTAATGGGGCGGGGGCCAATCACTTC.

The sample holds many counts of this clonotype. The CDR3, as DNA: TGTGCCACCAGCCGGGCAGGGGGCGCTGAATTGACTTACGAGCAGTACTTC. This encodes CATSRAGGAELTYEQYF. The genes are TRBV15 and TRBJ2-7; 8 bases are a match to TRBD1. After removal of 5 bases from V and 4 bases from J, the junction contained 16 bases not matched to a gene. In germline, CDR1 is LNHNV, CDR2 YYDKDF (reference sequence). The CDR3 extends over 17 amino acids.

Notes on this clonotype: One end of the junction varies from germline; a read error may be responsible. The rearrangement uses TRBV10-3 and TRBJ1-1, with TRBD1 as a possible D gene (6 bases). Germline CDR1 and CDR2: ENHRY and SYGVKD. The CDR3 extends over 14 amino acids. CDR3 amino acids: CAIRASGVKTEAFF. CDR3 coding DNA: TGTGCCATCAGGGCCTCAGGGGTGAAAACTGAAGCTTTCTTT.

The J gene is TRBJ2-5, the V gene TRBV28; TRBD1 agrees at 8 bases. With V trimmed by 5 bases and J by 2 bases, 4 bases remained unmatched. CDR1 and CDR2 (germline): MDHEN, SYDVKM. The CDR3 sequence is 14 residues long. The chain's CDR3 is CASSPGQAQETQYF. CDR3 nucleotide sequence: TGTGCCAGCAGTCCGGGACAGGCGCAAGAGACCCAGTACTTC.

This clonotype turned up a few times. This chain links TRBV11-2 with TRBJ2-5, with 8 bases aligning to TRBD2. V was clipped by 5 bases and J by 4 bases; unmatched bases: 9. The germline CDR1 and CDR2 sequences are SGHAT and FQNNGV. This CDR3 has 15 amino acids. CDR3 amino acids: CASSLIAGYVETQYF. As DNA, the CDR3 is TGTGCCAGCAGCCTTATAGCGGGATATGTAGAGACCCAGTACTTC.

The V call is TRBV6-2 or TRBV6-3, the J call TRBJ2-5; 7 bases are a match to TRBD1. CDR1 MNHEY and CDR2 SVGEGT come from the germline V gene. Trimming at V came to 2 bases and at J to 0 bases, leaving 6 bases not matched to a gene. This CDR3 contains 16 residues. DNA for the CDR3: TGTGCCAGCAGTTACCCCAGGGGGTCGTACCAAGAGACCCAGTACTTC. Its translation: CASSYPRGSYQETQYF.

V is TRBV19 and J is TRBJ2-7, with 12 bases aligning to TRBD2. This CDR3 spans 18 amino acids. The germline CDR1 and CDR2 sequences are LNHDA and SQIVND (reference sequence). With V trimmed by 5 bases and J by 0 bases, 11 bases remained unmatched. This chain's CDR3 is CASSAWSSGRADSYEQYF. The CDR3 bases are TGTGCCAGTAGTGCCTGGTCTAGCGGGAGGGCCGACTCCTACGAGCAGTACTTC.

This clonotype has a handful of counts. V usage is TRBV18 and J usage is TRBJ2-3; D may match TRBD1 or TRBD2 (5 bases each). Germline lookup yields CDR1 KGHSH and CDR2 LQKENI. Trimming shortened V by 5 bases and J by 6 bases, and 12 bases separated the two germline ends. The length of the CDR3 is 13 residues. CDR3 in amino acids: CASSTSEGDTQYF. In nucleotides, the CDR3 is TGTGCCAGCTCAACCAGCGAGGGGGATACGCAGTATTTT.

This clonotype was detected only a few times. This rearrangement joins TRBV2 to TRBJ1-2; D may be TRBD1 (5 bases). The germline V and J ends were trimmed by 11 bases and 10 bases, with 20 bases remaining between them. The CDR3 loop spans 12 amino acids. In germline, CDR1 is SNHLY, CDR2 FYNNEI. CDR3 amino acids: CALSKGLEVYTF. For the CDR3, the DNA is TGTGCCTTGAGCAAGGGACTGGAGGTCTACACCTTC.

The J gene is TRBJ2-7, the V gene TRBV20-1; weak D call: TRBD1 (6 bases). The CDR3 covers 15 residues. V lost 4 bases and J lost 2, with 18 bases in between. Germline assignment: CDR1 DFQATT and CDR2 SNEGSKA (reference sequence). The CDR3 DNA sequence: TGCAGTGCTATCCTAACAGGGTTCAACACCTACGAGCAGTACTTC. Protein sequence: CSAILTGFNTYEQYF.